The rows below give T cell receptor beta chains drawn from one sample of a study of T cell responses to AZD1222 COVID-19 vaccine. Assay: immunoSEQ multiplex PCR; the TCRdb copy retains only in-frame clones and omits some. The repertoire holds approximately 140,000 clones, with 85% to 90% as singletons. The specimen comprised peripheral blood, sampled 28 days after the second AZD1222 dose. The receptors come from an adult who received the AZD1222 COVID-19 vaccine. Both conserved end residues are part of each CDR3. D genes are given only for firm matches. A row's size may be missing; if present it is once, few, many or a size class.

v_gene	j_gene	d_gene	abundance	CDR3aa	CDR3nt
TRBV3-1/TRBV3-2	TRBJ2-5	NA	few	CASSPPAQTQYF	TGTGCCAGCAGCCCCCCGGCGCAGACCCAGTACTTC
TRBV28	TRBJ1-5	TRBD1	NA	CASSLWTGTGKVGNQPQHF	TGTGCCAGCAGTTTATGGACCGGGACAGGGAAGGTCGGCAATCAGCCCCAGCATTTT
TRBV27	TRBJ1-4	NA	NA	CASSLDGLNEKLFF	TGTGCCAGCAGTTTAGACGGGCTTAATGAAAAACTGTTTTTT
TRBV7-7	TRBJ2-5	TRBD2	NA	CASSPFGVGGAETQYF	TGTGCTAGCAGCCCATTCGGAGTGGGAGGGGCCGAGACCCAGTACTTC
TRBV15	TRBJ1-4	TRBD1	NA	CATSRTKARGDEKLFF	TGTGCCACCAGCAGAACTAAGGCCAGGGGGGATGAAAAACTGTTTTTT
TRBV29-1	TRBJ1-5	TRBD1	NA	CSVADRTDQPQHF	TGCAGCGTTGCGGACAGGACAGATCAGCCCCAGCATTTT
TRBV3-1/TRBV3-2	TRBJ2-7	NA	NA	CASSTSTSYEQYF	TGTGCCAGCAGCACTTCGACTAGTTACGAGCAGTACTTC
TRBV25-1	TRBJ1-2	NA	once	CASSGVANYGYTF	TGTGCCAGCAGCGGAGTAGCTAACTATGGCTACACCTTC
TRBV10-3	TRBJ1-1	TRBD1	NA	CAISPGTGGENTEAFF	TGTGCCATCAGTCCCGGGACAGGGGGGGAGAACACTGAAGCTTTCTTT
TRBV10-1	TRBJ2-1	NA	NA	CASSEGSLGNEQFF	TGCGCCAGCAGTGAGGGTTCGTTGGGTAATGAGCAGTTCTTC
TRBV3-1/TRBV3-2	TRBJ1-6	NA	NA	CASSQGAIGSPLHF	TGTGCCAGCAGCCAAGGGGCCATCGGTTCACCCCTCCACTTT
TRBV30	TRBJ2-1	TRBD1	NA	CAWAAGDRVHNEQFF	TGTGCCTGGGCCGCGGGGGACAGGGTACACAATGAGCAGTTCTTC
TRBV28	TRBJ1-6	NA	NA	CASSSIDRGNNSPLHF	TGTGCCAGCAGTTCGATTGACCGGGGAAATAATTCACCCCTCCACTTT
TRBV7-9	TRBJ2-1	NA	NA	CASSDHTATQFF	TGTGCCAGCAGCGATCATACCGCAACGCAGTTCTTC
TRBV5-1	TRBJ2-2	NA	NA	CASSFGDRQFTGELFF	TGCGCCAGCAGCTTTGGGGACCGACAGTTCACCGGGGAGCTGTTTTTT
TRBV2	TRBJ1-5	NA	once	CASSERDVSQPQHF	TGTGCCAGCAGTGAAAGGGACGTCAGTCAGCCCCAGCATTTT
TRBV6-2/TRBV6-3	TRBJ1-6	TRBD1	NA	CASSYETGLSPLHF	TGTGCCAGCAGTTACGAGACAGGGTTATCACCCCTCCACTTT
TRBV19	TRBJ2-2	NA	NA	CASSMGQTNTGELFF	TGTGCCAGTAGTATGGGACAAACGAACACCGGGGAGCTGTTTTTT
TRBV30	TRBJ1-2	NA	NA	CAWRINGINGYTF	TGTGCCTGGAGGATAAACGGAATCAATGGCTACACCTTC
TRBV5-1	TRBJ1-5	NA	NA	CASSLGLINQPQHF	TGCGCCAGCAGCTTGGGTCTCATTAATCAGCCCCAGCATTTT
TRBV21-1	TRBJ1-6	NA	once	CASSKEALNNSPLHF	TGTGCCAGCAGCAAAGAGGCCTTAAATAATTCACCCCTCCACTTT
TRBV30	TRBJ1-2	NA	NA	CAQVGRGNYGYTF	TGTGCCCAAGTAGGCAGGGGTAACTATGGCTACACCTTC
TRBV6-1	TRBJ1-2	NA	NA	CASSDYGYTF	TGTGCCAGCAGTGATTATGGCTACACCTTC
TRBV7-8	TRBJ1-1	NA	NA	CASSFEGEDTEAFF	TGTGCCAGCAGCTTCGAGGGGGAGGACACTGAAGCTTTCTTT
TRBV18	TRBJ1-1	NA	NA	CASSPGANTEAFF	TGTGCCAGCTCACCAGGGGCCAACACTGAAGCTTTCTTT
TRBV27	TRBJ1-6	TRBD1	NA	CASSPRQGNNSPLHF	TGTGCCAGCAGTCCGCGACAGGGTAACAATTCACCCCTCCACTTT
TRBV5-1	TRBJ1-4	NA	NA	CASSSQGRNEKLFF	TGCGCCAGCAGCTCCCAGGGGAGGAATGAAAAACTGTTTTTT
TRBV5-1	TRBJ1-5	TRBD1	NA	CASSADRGQPQHF	TGCGCCAGCAGCGCTGACAGGGGTCAGCCCCAGCATTTT
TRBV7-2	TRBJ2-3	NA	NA	CASSLGRADTQYF	TGTGCCAGCAGCTTAGGAAGGGCAGATACGCAGTATTTT
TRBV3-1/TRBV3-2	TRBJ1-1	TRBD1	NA	CASSPFWQGVRTEAFF	TGTGCCAGCAGCCCCTTCTGGCAGGGGGTTCGGACTGAAGCTTTCTTT
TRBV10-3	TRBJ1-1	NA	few	CAISESSALNTEAFF	TGTGCCATCAGTGAGTCTTCGGCCCTGAACACTGAAGCTTTCTTT
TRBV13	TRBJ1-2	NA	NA	CASSLGAEAEDGYTF	TGTGCCAGCAGCTTAGGGGCGGAGGCGGAAGATGGCTACACCTTC
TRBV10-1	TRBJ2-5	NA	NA	CASSDFGAAETQYF	TGCGCCAGCAGTGACTTCGGCGCGGCTGAGACCCAGTACTTC
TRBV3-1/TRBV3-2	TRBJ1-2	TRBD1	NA	CASSPTGVPYGYTF	TGTGCCAGCAGCCCTACAGGGGTTCCCTATGGCTACACCTTC
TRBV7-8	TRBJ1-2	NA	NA	CASSPRGQGANYGYTF	TGTGCCAGCAGCCCCCGGGGGCAGGGAGCTAACTATGGCTACACCTTC
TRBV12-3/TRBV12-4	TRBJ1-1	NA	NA	CASSDRGTGSFF	TGTGCCAGCAGTGACCGGGGAACCGGGTCTTTCTTT
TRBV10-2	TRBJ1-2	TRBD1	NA	CASSERTGLNYGYTF	TGCGCCAGCAGTGAACGGACAGGCCTTAACTATGGCTACACCTTC
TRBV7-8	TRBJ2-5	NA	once	CASSSDGLRQETQYF	TGTGCCAGCAGCTCGGACGGACTGCGACAAGAGACCCAGTACTTC
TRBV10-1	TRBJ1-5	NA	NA	CASSERINQPQHF	TGCGCCAGCAGTGAAAGGATAAATCAGCCCCAGCATTTT
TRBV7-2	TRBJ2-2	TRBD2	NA	CASSPSGLVAGELFF	TGTGCCAGCAGCCCCTCGGGACTAGTAGCCGGGGAGCTGTTTTTT
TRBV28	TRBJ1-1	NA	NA	CASVPGGAGTEAFF	TGTGCCAGCGTCCCCGGGGGCGCGGGGACTGAAGCTTTCTTT
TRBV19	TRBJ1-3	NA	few	CASSIGHRSSGNTIYF	TGTGCCAGTAGTATAGGACACCGGAGCTCTGGAAACACCATATATTTT
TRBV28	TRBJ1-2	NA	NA	CASGTGGVYGYTF	TGTGCCAGCGGTACGGGGGGGGTATATGGCTACACCTTC
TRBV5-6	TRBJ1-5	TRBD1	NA	CASSRDRGGQPQHF	TGTGCCAGCAGTCGAGACAGGGGAGGTCAGCCCCAGCATTTT
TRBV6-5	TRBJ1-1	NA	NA	CASGMSTNTEAFF	TGTGCCAGCGGGATGTCGACGAACACTGAAGCTTTCTTT
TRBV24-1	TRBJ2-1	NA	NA	CATSHPSRVGNEQFF	TGTGCCACCAGTCACCCGTCAAGGGTAGGGAATGAGCAGTTCTTC
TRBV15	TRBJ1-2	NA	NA	CATSISGLNYGYTF	TGTGCCACCAGCATTTCAGGACTGAACTATGGCTACACCTTC
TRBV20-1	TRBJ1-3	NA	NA	CSASFEGLNTIYF	TGCAGTGCTAGTTTCGAGGGGCTGAACACCATATATTTT
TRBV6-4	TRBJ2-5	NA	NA	CASSAPEGETQYF	TGTGCCAGCAGTGCACCCGAAGGAGAGACCCAGTACTTC
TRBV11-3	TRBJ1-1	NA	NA	CASSFQPNTEAFF	TGTGCCAGCAGCTTTCAACCGAACACTGAAGCTTTCTTT
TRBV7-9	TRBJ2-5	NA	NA	CASSTTHLETQYF	TGTGCCAGCAGCACTACACACTTAGAGACCCAGTACTTC
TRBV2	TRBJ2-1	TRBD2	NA	CASSPREGGSYNEQFF	TGTGCCAGCAGCCCCCGGGAGGGGGGCTCCTACAATGAGCAGTTCTTC
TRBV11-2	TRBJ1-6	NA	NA	CASSLARDSSYNSPLHF	TGTGCCAGCAGCTTAGCTCGGGATAGCTCCTATAATTCACCCCTCCACTTT